This is a list of T cell receptor beta chains from one sample in a study of T cell repertoires in cytomegalovirus infection. Via MiXCR, TCRdb re-called the reads, giving one row per CDR3 protein. The table shows 380,000 or so distinct CDR3 sequences, with about 34% occurring only once. These receptors have no identified antigens. Specimen: cultured PBMCs, collected from culture after CMV antigen stimulation. The receptor source for this set is a human donor in good health (CMV status not recorded). Some clones in this sample may be carry-over from other donors' samples. The CDR3 runs from the conserved cysteine through the conserved F or W. The D gene is left open where the match is weak. Some rows have no size entry. The others give once, few or many, or a class for an expanded clone.

d_call: TRBD1; v_call: TRBV7-2; clone_size: -; j_call: TRBJ1-1; cdr3_nt: TGTGCCAGCAGCTTAGGAGGGACAGGCTCCCTGATGGCTTTCTTT; cdr3_aa: CASSLGGTGSLMAFF
d_call: -; v_call: TRBV20-1; clone_size: -; j_call: TRBJ2-3; cdr3_nt: TGCAGTGCCCGGGAGAGTGCAGATACGCAGTATTTT; cdr3_aa: CSARESADTQYF
d_call: -; v_call: TRBV6-1; clone_size: few; j_call: TRBJ2-7; cdr3_nt: TGTGCCACCAGAGAAAGCGCACAGGGCCGGTACGAGCAGTACTTC; cdr3_aa: CATRESAQGRYEQYF
d_call: -; v_call: TRBV11-2; clone_size: -; j_call: TRBJ2-2; cdr3_nt: TGTGCCAGCAGTCAAATGGGTCGTAACACCGGGGAGCTGTTTTTT; cdr3_aa: CASSQMGRNTGELFF
d_call: TRBD2; v_call: TRBV9; clone_size: -; j_call: TRBJ2-2; cdr3_nt: TGTGCCAGCAGCGTAGTACTAGCGGGAAGGACCGGGGAGCTGTTTTTT; cdr3_aa: CASSVVLAGRTGELFF
d_call: TRBD1; v_call: TRBV15; clone_size: -; j_call: TRBJ1-5; cdr3_nt: TGTGCCACCAGCAGCGGAGACAGGGACGATCAGCCCCAGCATTTT; cdr3_aa: CATSSGDRDDQPQHF
d_call: -; v_call: TRBV27; clone_size: -; j_call: TRBJ1-4; cdr3_nt: TGTGCCAGCAGTAAATTGAATGAAAAACTGTTTTTT; cdr3_aa: CASSKLNEKLFF
d_call: TRBD2; v_call: TRBV12-3/TRBV12-4; clone_size: -; j_call: TRBJ2-3; cdr3_nt: TGTGCCAGCAGGGTACTAGCGGGAGAAACAGATACGCAGTATTTT; cdr3_aa: CASRVLAGETDTQYF
d_call: TRBD2; v_call: TRBV19; clone_size: -; j_call: TRBJ2-1; cdr3_nt: TGTGCCAGTAGGGCCGCGGGAGGACCGGTTGGAGAGCAGTTCTTC; cdr3_aa: CASRAAGGPVGEQFF
d_call: -; v_call: TRBV11-2; clone_size: -; j_call: TRBJ2-3; cdr3_nt: TGTGCCAGCAGCTTATTTGTTGGGCCCACAGATACGCAGTATTTT; cdr3_aa: CASSLFVGPTDTQYF
d_call: TRBD2; v_call: TRBV11-2; clone_size: few; j_call: TRBJ2-5; cdr3_nt: TGTGCCAGCAGCTCGGGGACTAGCGGGAGTGGGGAGACCCAGTACTTC; cdr3_aa: CASSSGTSGSGETQYF
d_call: TRBD1; v_call: TRBV6-2/TRBV6-3; clone_size: -; j_call: TRBJ2-7; cdr3_nt: TGTGCCAGCACCGGGACAGGGTCCTACGAGCAGTACTTC; cdr3_aa: CASTGTGSYEQYF
d_call: TRBD1; v_call: TRBV11-2; clone_size: -; j_call: TRBJ1-2; cdr3_nt: TGTGCCAGCAGCCACACCGGGACAGTTTATGGCTACACCTTC; cdr3_aa: CASSHTGTVYGYTF
d_call: -; v_call: TRBV12-3/TRBV12-4; clone_size: -; j_call: TRBJ2-5; cdr3_nt: TGTGCCAGCAGGGGGGGGCTCCTGGAACAAGAGACCCAGTACTTC; cdr3_aa: CASRGGLLEQETQYF
d_call: TRBD1; v_call: TRBV11-2; clone_size: -; j_call: TRBJ1-4; cdr3_nt: TGTGCCAGCAGCTTAATCAGGGGGAATGAAAAACTGTTTTTT; cdr3_aa: CASSLIRGNEKLFF
d_call: -; v_call: TRBV11-2; clone_size: few; j_call: TRBJ1-1; cdr3_nt: TGTGCCAGCGGAACCGGATTGGACAGATCATCGATTGAAGCTTTCTTT; cdr3_aa: CASGTGLDRSSIEAFF
d_call: -; v_call: TRBV7-8; clone_size: many; j_call: TRBJ1-3; cdr3_nt: TGTGCCAGCAGTATTATCCATCAGTCGACGTCTGGAAACACCATATATTTT; cdr3_aa: CASSIIHQSTSGNTIYF
d_call: -; v_call: TRBV12-3/TRBV12-4; clone_size: -; j_call: TRBJ2-1; cdr3_nt: TGTGCCAGCAGCCAACAGGGAGAACCCTACAATGAGCAGTTCTTC; cdr3_aa: CASSQQGEPYNEQFF
d_call: TRBD2; v_call: TRBV27; clone_size: few; j_call: TRBJ2-5; cdr3_nt: TGTGCCAGCAGTGCCTTAGCGGGAGGGATCCAAGAGACCCAGTACTTC; cdr3_aa: CASSALAGGIQETQYF
d_call: -; v_call: TRBV11-2; clone_size: few; j_call: TRBJ1-1; cdr3_nt: TGTGCCAGCAGCTTTGGTTTGCGGAGCGGGACTGAAGCTTTCTTT; cdr3_aa: CASSFGLRSGTEAFF
d_call: TRBD2; v_call: TRBV7-6; clone_size: many; j_call: TRBJ2-3; cdr3_nt: TGTGCCAGCAGCTTAGAGGCGGGAGAGTCAGATACGCAGTATTTT; cdr3_aa: CASSLEAGESDTQYF
d_call: TRBD2; v_call: TRBV28; clone_size: -; j_call: TRBJ2-1; cdr3_nt: TGTGCCAGCAGTAGCGGGAGCTCCTACAATGAGCAGTTCTTC; cdr3_aa: CASSSGSSYNEQFF
d_call: -; v_call: TRBV15; clone_size: -; j_call: TRBJ2-5; cdr3_nt: TGTGCCACCAGCCCGGATCTAGGATCCCAAGAGACCCAGTACTTC; cdr3_aa: CATSPDLGSQETQYF
d_call: -; v_call: TRBV7-2; clone_size: many; j_call: TRBJ1-2; cdr3_nt: TGTGCCAGCAGTGCCTATGATGCCGGGCCCCAGCGTGGCTACACCTTC; cdr3_aa: CASSAYDAGPQRGYTF
d_call: -; v_call: TRBV6-2/TRBV6-3; clone_size: -; j_call: TRBJ2-5; cdr3_nt: TGTGCCGGAGGACGCCAAGAGACCCAGTACTTC; cdr3_aa: CAGGRQETQYF
d_call: -; v_call: TRBV19; clone_size: few; j_call: TRBJ1-1; cdr3_nt: TGTGCCAGTAGTATAGCGGAAAAGGGATGGACTGAAGCTTTCTTT; cdr3_aa: CASSIAEKGWTEAFF
d_call: TRBD2; v_call: TRBV20-1; clone_size: -; j_call: TRBJ2-7; cdr3_nt: TGCAGTGCTAGAAGTAGCGGGGGCTACGAGCAGTACTTC; cdr3_aa: CSARSSGGYEQYF
d_call: -; v_call: TRBV7-3; clone_size: -; j_call: TRBJ2-1; cdr3_nt: TGTGCCAGCAGCCCCCGTCGAAATGAGCAGTTCTTC; cdr3_aa: CASSPRRNEQFF
d_call: TRBD1; v_call: TRBV28; clone_size: -; j_call: TRBJ1-2; cdr3_nt: TGTGCCAGCAGAGACAGGGACTCGGGGGTTTATGGCTACACCTTC; cdr3_aa: CASRDRDSGVYGYTF
d_call: -; v_call: TRBV9; clone_size: -; j_call: TRBJ2-1; cdr3_nt: TGTGCCAGCAGCGCCGGGGGTGAGGGGGCGAGACTACCTGGGGATGAGCAGTTCTTC; cdr3_aa: CASSAGGEGARLPGDEQFF
d_call: TRBD1; v_call: TRBV6-5; clone_size: -; j_call: TRBJ2-1; cdr3_nt: TGTGCCAGCATCAAAGTGGGGACAGGGGGTTATGAGCAGTTCTTC; cdr3_aa: CASIKVGTGGYEQFF
d_call: TRBD1; v_call: TRBV19; clone_size: few; j_call: TRBJ1-5; cdr3_nt: TGTGCCAGTAAGACAGGGTCTGGCAATCAGCCCCAGCATTTT; cdr3_aa: CASKTGSGNQPQHF
d_call: -; v_call: TRBV19; clone_size: -; j_call: TRBJ1-1; cdr3_nt: TGTGCCAGTACCTTGGGGGCCGTGAACACTGAAGCTTTCTTT; cdr3_aa: CASTLGAVNTEAFF
d_call: TRBD2; v_call: TRBV7-8; clone_size: -; j_call: TRBJ2-1; cdr3_nt: TGTGCCAGCAGCTTAGTCTGGGCCGGGACTAGTAAGAATGAGCAGTTCTTC; cdr3_aa: CASSLVWAGTSKNEQFF
d_call: -; v_call: TRBV19; clone_size: -; j_call: TRBJ2-1; cdr3_nt: TGTGCCAGTTCGATTACCCCCTACAATGAGCAGTTCTTC; cdr3_aa: CASSITPYNEQFF
d_call: -; v_call: TRBV11-2; clone_size: few; j_call: TRBJ2-3; cdr3_nt: TGTGCCAGCAGCCTCGGACAGAGTCCACAAAATACGCAGTATTTT; cdr3_aa: CASSLGQSPQNTQYF
d_call: -; v_call: TRBV4-1; clone_size: many; j_call: TRBJ2-1; cdr3_nt: TGCGCCAGCAGCCACCCTTACAATGAGCAGTTCTTC; cdr3_aa: CASSHPYNEQFF
d_call: TRBD2; v_call: TRBV12-3/TRBV12-4; clone_size: many; j_call: TRBJ2-1; cdr3_nt: TGTGCCAGCAGTTTAGGTCCCTTTACTAGCGGGAGGATGACCTACAATGAGCAGTTCTTC; cdr3_aa: CASSLGPFTSGRMTYNEQFF
d_call: TRBD1; v_call: TRBV12-3/TRBV12-4; clone_size: few; j_call: TRBJ1-1; cdr3_nt: TGTGCCAGCGGGGGGACAGGGGGCTGGGGCACTGAAGCTTTCTTT; cdr3_aa: CASGGTGGWGTEAFF
d_call: -; v_call: TRBV24-1; clone_size: few; j_call: TRBJ2-1; cdr3_nt: TGTGCCACCCGGGATAATCCTCCCAATGAGCAGTTCTTC; cdr3_aa: CATRDNPPNEQFF
d_call: TRBD2; v_call: TRBV7-2; clone_size: few; j_call: TRBJ2-1; cdr3_nt: TGTGCCAGCAGCTTATACGGGACTAGCGGGAGGGCCTTAAATGAGCAGTTCTTC; cdr3_aa: CASSLYGTSGRALNEQFF
d_call: -; v_call: TRBV7-2; clone_size: -; j_call: TRBJ1-1; cdr3_nt: TGTGCCAGCAGCCCCCTTGGGGCGGGGCTTGGCACTGAAGCTTTCTTT; cdr3_aa: CASSPLGAGLGTEAFF
d_call: -; v_call: TRBV18; clone_size: -; j_call: TRBJ2-6; cdr3_nt: TGTGCCAGCTCACCACGAGAGAGTGGGGCCAACGTCCTGACTTTC; cdr3_aa: CASSPRESGANVLTF
d_call: -; v_call: TRBV7-2; clone_size: few; j_call: TRBJ2-3; cdr3_nt: TGTGCCAGCAGCTCGGAGGGGACTAGCACAGATACGCAGTATTTT; cdr3_aa: CASSSEGTSTDTQYF
d_call: -; v_call: TRBV2; clone_size: -; j_call: TRBJ2-3; cdr3_nt: TGTGCCAGCAGTCAGGAGGGAGGTGGAGATACGCAGTATTTT; cdr3_aa: CASSQEGGGDTQYF